A single sample is the source of the 7 T cell receptor beta chains below, sequenced in a study of blood T cell repertoires in COVID-19. Profiled with immunoSEQ multiplex PCR; TCRdb holds only in-frame clones, not every one. The sample carries 200,000 to 300,000 clones, about 90% recorded once. The specimen sequenced was peripheral blood. These receptors all stem from a woman aged 45 to 65 with acute or convalescent COVID-19.

This clone came up once. The chain uses TRBV27 and TRBJ2-2; tentative D call: TRBD1 (5 bases). Between the trimmed V and J ends, which lost 5 bases and 6 bases, there was a span of 13 bases. This CDR3 contains 14 residues. Per germline, CDR1 MNHEY and CDR2 SMNVEV (reference sequence). The CDR3 DNA reads TGTGCCAGCAGTAGGGTAGGGGCCGCCGGGGAGCTGTTTTTT. Protein sequence: CASSRVGAAGELFF.

V gene TRBV7-3 combines with J gene TRBJ2-1; 8 bases are a match to TRBD1. The CDR3 totals 15 residues. Trimming cost V 2 bases and J 4 bases; bases outside gene matches: 4. CDR1 and CDR2 (germline): SGHTA, FQGTGA. CDR3 nucleotide sequence: TGTGCCAGCAGCTTATACAGGGGGTCTTACAATGAGCAGTTCTTC. Translation gives CASSLYRGSYNEQFF.

The chain combines TRBV7-9 with TRBJ2-3, with D perhaps matching TRBD2 (7 bases). Trimming removed 8 bases from V and 0 bases from J, with 12 bases in between. CDR1 SEHNR and CDR2 FQNEAQ come from the germline V gene (reference sequence). This CDR3 has 14 amino acids. CDR3 sequence reads: CASVGGLSTDTQYF. In DNA, the CDR3 is TGTGCCAGCGTAGGGGGACTAAGCACAGATACGCAGTATTTT.

The chain carries TRBV4-1 and TRBJ1-4, with D perhaps matching TRBD1 (5 bases). The ends were cut back, 1 base at V and 7 bases at J, with 10 bases in the middle. The CDR3 sequence is 14 residues long. Looked up from germline, CDR1 is MGHRA and CDR2 is YSYEKL. Written as DNA, the CDR3 is TGCGCCAGCAGCCAAGGGGGCAGGAGTGAAAAACTGTTTTTT. This codes for CASSQGGRSEKLFF.

In this sample, this clone turned up once. V is TRBV4-2 and J is TRBJ2-3; 7 bases match TRBD2. Looked up from germline, CDR1 is LGHNA and CDR2 is YNFKEQ. Germline trimming cut 1 base from V and 3 bases from J; bases unmatched to any gene: 10. The CDR3 has 17 residues. For the CDR3, the DNA is TGTGCCAGCAGCCAAGGCCCAATGGCGGGAGTAACAGATACGCAGTATTTT. Amino acid sequence: CASSQGPMAGVTDTQYF.

The chain joins TRBV24-1 to TRBJ2-2; no firm D call. The CDR3 has 15 residues. V lost 4 bases and J 2 bases, leaving 10 bases between the germline ends. Per germline, CDR1 KGHDR and CDR2 SFDVKD. CDR3 in amino acids: CATSDPTLNTGELFF. CDR3 DNA: TGTGCCACCAGTGACCCTACCCTAAACACCGGGGAGCTGTTTTTT.

The chain has TRBV19 and TRBJ2-2; no reliable D call. This CDR3 is 14 amino acids long. Germline V lookup: CDR1 LNHDA, CDR2 SQIVND (reference sequence). The V end lost 5 bases, the J end lost 7 bases, and 14 bases lay between the germline ends. CDR3 bases: TGTGCCAGTAGTCCCTCTTTCGGGTACGGGGAGCTGTTTTTT. Translated, it gives CASSPSFGYGELFF.